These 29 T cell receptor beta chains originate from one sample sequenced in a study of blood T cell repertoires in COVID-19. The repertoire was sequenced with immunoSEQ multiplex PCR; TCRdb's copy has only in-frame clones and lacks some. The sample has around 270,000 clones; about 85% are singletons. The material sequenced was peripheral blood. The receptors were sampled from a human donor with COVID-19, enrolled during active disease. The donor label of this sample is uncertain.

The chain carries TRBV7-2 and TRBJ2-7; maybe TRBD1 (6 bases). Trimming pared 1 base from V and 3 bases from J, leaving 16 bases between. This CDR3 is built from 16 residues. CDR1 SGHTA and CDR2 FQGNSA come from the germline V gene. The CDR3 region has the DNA TGTGCCAGCAGCTTAGACGGGACAATTACGGTCTACGAGCAGTACTTC. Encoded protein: CASSLDGTITVYEQYF.

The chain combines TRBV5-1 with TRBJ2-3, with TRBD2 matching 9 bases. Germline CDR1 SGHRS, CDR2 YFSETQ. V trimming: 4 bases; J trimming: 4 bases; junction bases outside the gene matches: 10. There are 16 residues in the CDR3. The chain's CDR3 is CASSPGGGGASDTQYF. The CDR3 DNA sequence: TGCGCCAGCAGCCCCGGTGGCGGGGGGGCGTCAGATACGCAGTATTTT.

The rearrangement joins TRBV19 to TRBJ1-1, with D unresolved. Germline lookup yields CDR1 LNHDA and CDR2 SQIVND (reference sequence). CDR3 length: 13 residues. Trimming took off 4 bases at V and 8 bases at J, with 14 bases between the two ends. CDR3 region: CASSTLAAEEAFF. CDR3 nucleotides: TGTGCCAGTAGTACCCTGGCGGCAGAGGAAGCTTTCTTT.

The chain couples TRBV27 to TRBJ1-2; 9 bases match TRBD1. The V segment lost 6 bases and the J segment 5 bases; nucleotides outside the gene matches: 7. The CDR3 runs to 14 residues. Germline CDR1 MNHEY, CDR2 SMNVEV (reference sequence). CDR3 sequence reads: CASRGTGNRYGYTF. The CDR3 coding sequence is TGTGCCAGCAGGGGGACAGGGAATAGGTATGGCTACACCTTC.

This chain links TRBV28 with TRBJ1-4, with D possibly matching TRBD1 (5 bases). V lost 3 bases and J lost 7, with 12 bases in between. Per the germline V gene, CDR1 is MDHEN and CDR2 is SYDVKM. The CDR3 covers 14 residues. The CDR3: CASSFAGTSEKLFF. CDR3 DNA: TGTGCCAGCAGTTTTGCGGGGACCTCTGAAAAACTGTTTTTT. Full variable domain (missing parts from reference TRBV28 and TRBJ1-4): DVKVTQSSRYLVKRTGEKVFLECVQDMDHENMFWYRQDPGLGLRLIYFSYDVKMKEKGDIPEGYSVSREKKERFSLILESASTNQTSMYLCASSFAGTSEKLFFGSGTQLSVL.

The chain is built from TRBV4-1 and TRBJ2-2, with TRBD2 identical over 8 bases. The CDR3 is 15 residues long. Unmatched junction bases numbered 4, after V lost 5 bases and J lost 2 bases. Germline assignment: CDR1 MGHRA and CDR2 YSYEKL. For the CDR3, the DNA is TGCGCCAGCAGCTATAGCGGGACCAACACCGGGGAGCTGTTTTTT. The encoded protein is CASSYSGTNTGELFF.

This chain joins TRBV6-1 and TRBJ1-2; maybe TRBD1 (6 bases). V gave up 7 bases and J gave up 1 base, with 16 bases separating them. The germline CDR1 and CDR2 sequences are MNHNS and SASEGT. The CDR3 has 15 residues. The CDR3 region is CASIQSTGLNYGYTF. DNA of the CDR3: TGTGCCAGCATCCAATCGACAGGACTTAACTATGGCTACACCTTC.

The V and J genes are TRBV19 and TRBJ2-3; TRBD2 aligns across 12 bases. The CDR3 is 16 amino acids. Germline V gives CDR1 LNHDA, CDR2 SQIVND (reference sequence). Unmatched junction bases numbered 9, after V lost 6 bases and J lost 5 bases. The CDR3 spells CASSPSGRAGGDTQYF. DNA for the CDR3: TGTGCCAGTAGCCCTAGCGGGAGGGCCGGAGGAGATACGCAGTATTTT.

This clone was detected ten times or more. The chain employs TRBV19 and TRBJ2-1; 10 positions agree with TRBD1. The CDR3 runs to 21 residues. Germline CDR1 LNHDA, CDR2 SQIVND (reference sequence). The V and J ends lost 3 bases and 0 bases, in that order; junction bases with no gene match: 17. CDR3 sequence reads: CASSIPRGTGDLWSSYNEQFF. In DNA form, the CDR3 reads TGTGCCAGTAGTATTCCCAGGGGGACAGGGGATCTTTGGAGCTCCTACAATGAGCAGTTCTTC.

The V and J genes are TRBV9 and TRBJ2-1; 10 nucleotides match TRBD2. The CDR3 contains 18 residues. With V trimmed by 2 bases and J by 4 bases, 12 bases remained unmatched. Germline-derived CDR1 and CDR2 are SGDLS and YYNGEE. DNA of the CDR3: TGTGCCAGCAGCGTGCGAGATTCCGGGACTAGCGTATACAATGAGCAGTTCTTC. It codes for CASSVRDSGTSVYNEQFF. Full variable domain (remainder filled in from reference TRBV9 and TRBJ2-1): DSGVTQTPKHLITATGQRVTLRCSPRSGDLSVYWYQQSLDQGLQFLIQYYNGEERAKGNILERFSAQQFPDLHSELNLSSLELGDSALYFCASSVRDSGTSVYNEQFFGPGTRLTVL.

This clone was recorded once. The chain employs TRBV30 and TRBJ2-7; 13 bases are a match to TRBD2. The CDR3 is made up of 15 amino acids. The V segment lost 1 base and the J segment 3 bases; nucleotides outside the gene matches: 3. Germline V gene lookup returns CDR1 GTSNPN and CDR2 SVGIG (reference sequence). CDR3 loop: CAWSEGLAGIYEQYF. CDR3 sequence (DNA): TGTGCCTGGAGTGAGGGACTAGCGGGAATCTACGAGCAGTACTTC.

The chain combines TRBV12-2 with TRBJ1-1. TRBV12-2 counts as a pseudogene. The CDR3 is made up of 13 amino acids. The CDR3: CASRLVRSSRAFF. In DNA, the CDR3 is TGTGCAAGTCGCTTAGTTCGTAGTTCTCGGGCTTTCTTT.

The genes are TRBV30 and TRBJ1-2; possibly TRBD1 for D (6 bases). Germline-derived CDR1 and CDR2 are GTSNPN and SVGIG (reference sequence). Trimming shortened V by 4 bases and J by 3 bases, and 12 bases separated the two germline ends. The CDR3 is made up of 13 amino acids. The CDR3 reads CAWTPAGDYGYTF. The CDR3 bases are TGTGCCTGGACCCCAGCAGGGGACTATGGCTACACCTTC.

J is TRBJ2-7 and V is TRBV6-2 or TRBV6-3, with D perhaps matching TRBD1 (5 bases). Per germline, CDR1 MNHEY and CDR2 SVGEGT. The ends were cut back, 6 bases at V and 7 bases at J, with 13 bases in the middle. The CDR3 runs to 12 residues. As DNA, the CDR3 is TGTGCCAGCAGCCTACTCAACAGGGAGCAGTACTTC. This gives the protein CASSLLNREQYF.

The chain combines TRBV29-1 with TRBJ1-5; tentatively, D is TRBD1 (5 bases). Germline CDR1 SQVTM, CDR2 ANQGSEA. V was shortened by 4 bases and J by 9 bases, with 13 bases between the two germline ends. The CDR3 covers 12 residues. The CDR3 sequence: CSVGGQSGPQHF. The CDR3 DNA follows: TGCAGCGTTGGCGGACAATCAGGGCCCCAGCATTTT. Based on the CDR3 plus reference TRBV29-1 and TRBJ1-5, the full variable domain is SAVISQKPSRDICQRGTSLTIQCQVDSQVTMMFWYRQQPGQSLTLIATANQGSEATYESGFVIDKFPISRPNLTFSTLTVSNMSPEDSSIYLCSVGGQSGPQHFGDGTRLSIL.

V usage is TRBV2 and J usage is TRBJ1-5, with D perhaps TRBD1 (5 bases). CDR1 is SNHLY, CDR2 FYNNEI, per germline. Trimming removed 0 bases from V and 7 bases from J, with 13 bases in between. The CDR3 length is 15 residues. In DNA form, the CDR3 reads TGTGCCAGCAGTGAAGCAAGGGCAGGGCCCCAGCCCCAGCATTTT. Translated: CASSEARAGPQPQHF.

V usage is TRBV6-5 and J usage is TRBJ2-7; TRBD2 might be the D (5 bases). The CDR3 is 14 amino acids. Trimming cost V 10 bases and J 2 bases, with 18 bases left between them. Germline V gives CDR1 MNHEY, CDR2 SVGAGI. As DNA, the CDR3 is TGTGCCATCGCGACCGGGATTCCGCCCTACGAGCAGTACTTC. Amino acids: CAIATGIPPYEQYF.

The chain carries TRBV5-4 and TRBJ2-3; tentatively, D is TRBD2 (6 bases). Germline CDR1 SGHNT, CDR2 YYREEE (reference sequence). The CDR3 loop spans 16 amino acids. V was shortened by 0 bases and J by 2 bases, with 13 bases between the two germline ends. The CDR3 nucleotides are TGTGCCAGCAGCTTGGCAGGGACTCGATTCACAGATACGCAGTATTTT. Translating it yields CASSLAGTRFTDTQYF.

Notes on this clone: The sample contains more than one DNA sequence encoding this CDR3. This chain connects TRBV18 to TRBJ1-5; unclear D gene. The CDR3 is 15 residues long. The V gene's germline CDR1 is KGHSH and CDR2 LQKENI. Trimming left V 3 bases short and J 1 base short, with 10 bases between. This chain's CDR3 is CASSPGEGSNQPQHF. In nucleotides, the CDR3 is TGTGCCAGCTCACCGGGCGAGGGAAGCAATCAGCCCCAGCATTTT.

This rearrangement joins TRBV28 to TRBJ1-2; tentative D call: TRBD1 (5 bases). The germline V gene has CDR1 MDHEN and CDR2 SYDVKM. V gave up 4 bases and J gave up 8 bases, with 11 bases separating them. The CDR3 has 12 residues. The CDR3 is CASSSGLRGYTF. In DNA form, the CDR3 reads TGTGCCAGCAGTTCAGGGTTGAGGGGCTACACCTTC.

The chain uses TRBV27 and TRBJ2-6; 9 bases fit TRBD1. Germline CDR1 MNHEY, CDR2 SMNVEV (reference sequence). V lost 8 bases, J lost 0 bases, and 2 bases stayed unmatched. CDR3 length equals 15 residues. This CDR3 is CASRTGVSGANVLTF. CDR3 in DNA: TGTGCCAGCCGGACAGGGGTCTCTGGGGCCAACGTCCTGACTTTC.

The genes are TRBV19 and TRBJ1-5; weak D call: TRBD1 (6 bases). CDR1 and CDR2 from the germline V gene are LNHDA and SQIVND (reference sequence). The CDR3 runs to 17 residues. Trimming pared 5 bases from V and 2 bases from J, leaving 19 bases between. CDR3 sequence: CASSATGAGAGNQPQHF. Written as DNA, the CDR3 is TGTGCCAGTAGTGCCACTGGAGCGGGGGCAGGCAATCAGCCCCAGCATTTT.

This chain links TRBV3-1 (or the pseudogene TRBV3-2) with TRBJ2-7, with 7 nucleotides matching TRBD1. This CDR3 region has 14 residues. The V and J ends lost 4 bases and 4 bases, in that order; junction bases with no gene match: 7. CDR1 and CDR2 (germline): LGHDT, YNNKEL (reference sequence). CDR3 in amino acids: CASSPLQGFYEQYF. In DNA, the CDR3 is TGTGCCAGCAGCCCCCTACAGGGGTTTTACGAGCAGTACTTC.

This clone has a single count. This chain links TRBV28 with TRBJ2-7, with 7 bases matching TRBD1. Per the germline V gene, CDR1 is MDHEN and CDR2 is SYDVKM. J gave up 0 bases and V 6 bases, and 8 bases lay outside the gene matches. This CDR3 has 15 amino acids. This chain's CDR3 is CASRFGQASSYEQYF. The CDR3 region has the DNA TGTGCCAGCAGATTCGGACAGGCCAGCTCCTACGAGCAGTACTTC.

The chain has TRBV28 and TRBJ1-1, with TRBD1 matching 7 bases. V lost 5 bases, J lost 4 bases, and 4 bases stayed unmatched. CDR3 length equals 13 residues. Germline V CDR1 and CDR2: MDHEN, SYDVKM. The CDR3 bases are TGTGCCAGCAGTCACAGGGGTGGCACTGAAGCTTTCTTT. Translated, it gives CASSHRGGTEAFF.

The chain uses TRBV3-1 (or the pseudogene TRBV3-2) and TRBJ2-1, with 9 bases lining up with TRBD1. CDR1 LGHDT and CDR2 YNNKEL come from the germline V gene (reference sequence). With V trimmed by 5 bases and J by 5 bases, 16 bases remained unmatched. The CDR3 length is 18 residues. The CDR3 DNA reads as TGTGCCAGCAGCTCATATCCCCCAGGGACAGGGATCAACAATGAGCAGTTCTTC. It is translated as CASSSYPPGTGINNEQFF.

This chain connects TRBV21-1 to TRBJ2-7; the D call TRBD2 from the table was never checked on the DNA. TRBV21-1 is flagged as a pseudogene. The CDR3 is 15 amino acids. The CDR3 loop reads CASSKRAAGGNEQYF. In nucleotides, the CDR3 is TGTGCCAGCAGCAAAAGGGCAGCGGGCGGCAACGAGCAGTACTTC.

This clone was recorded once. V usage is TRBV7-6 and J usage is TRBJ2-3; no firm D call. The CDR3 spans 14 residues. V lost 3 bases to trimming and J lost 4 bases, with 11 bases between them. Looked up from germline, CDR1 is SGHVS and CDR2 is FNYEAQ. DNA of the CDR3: TGTGCCAGCAGCTTGGGCTTTAGTTCAGATACGCAGTATTTT. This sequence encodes CASSLGFSSDTQYF.

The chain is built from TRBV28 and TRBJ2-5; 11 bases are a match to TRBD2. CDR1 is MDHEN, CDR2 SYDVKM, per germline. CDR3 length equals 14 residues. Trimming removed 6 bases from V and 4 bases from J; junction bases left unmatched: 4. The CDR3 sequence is CASRPGLAGETQYF. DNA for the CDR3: TGTGCCAGCAGACCTGGACTAGCGGGAGAGACCCAGTACTTC. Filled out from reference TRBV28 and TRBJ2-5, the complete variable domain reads DVKVTQSSRYLVKRTGEKVFLECVQDMDHENMFWYRQDPGLGLRLIYFSYDVKMKEKGDIPEGYSVSREKKERFSLILESASTNQTSMYLCASRPGLAGETQYFGPGTRLLVL.